Sequencing of this TCR beta chain was carried out in a study of identical twins. Study findings and constraints: Twins showed weaker excess sharing in their beta out-of-frame sequences. Invariant cells of the MAIT and iNKT types might have partly distorted the zero-insertion analyses. With abundant cord blood beta clonotypes, insertions were fewer; memory repertoires showed no such pattern.

As for this clonotype: Its antigen remains unknown.

Unique molecular identifiers were present on the cDNA, and a universal primer site came from template switching. TCRdb fed the 5' RACE reads into MiXCR, producing one record per CDR3 protein. This sample has about 200,000 distinct CDR3 sequences; around 6.8% occur once, and the top ten carry less than 2%. CDR3 length equals 17 residues. V gave up 3 bases and J gave up 0 bases; unmatched junction bases: 7. The germline CDR1 and CDR2 sequences are MGHRA and YSYEKL. The same sample was also studied in work on yellow fever vaccine responses in identical twins.

This sequence was found in a young woman in good health. The sample consisted of memory (CD45RO+) T cells sorted from blood. This chain connects TRBV4-1 to TRBJ2-3, with 9 bases that match TRBD2. This CDR3 is CASSQLGTSSSTDTQYF. Written as DNA, the CDR3 is TGCGCCAGCAGCCAGTTAGGGACTAGCAGTAGCACAGATACGCAGTATTTT.